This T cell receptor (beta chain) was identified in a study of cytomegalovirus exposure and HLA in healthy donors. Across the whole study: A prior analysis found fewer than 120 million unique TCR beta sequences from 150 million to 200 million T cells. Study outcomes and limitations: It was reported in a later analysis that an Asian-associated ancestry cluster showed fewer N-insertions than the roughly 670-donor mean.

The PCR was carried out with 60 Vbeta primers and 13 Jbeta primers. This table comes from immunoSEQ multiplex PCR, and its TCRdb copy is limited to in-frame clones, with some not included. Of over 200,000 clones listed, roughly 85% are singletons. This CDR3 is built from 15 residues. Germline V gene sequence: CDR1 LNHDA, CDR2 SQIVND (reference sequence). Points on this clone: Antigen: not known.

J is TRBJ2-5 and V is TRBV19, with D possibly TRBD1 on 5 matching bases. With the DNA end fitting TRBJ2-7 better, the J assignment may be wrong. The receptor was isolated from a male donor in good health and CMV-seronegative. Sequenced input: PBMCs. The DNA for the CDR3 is TGTGCCAGTAGTATAGCCGGACACTACTCCTACGAGCAGTACTTC. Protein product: CASSIAGHYSYEQYF.